Listed here is a single T cell receptor (beta chain). Its antigen is unknown. The CDR3 is made up of 13 amino acids. V lost 4 bases, J lost 3 bases, and 11 bases lay in between. Looked up from germline, CDR1 is SGHNT and CDR2 is YYREEE (reference sequence). This entry is derived from a study of Ad26.COV2.S vaccination and SARS-CoV-2 variants. Study-level results: Non-spike TCR breadth was similar in vaccine and placebo recipients.

The protocol was immunoSEQ multiplex PCR, while the TCRdb copy is restricted to in-frame clones and leaves out a portion. This repertoire shows fewer than 500,000 clones, 90% found once; its top ten account for 4.3%. Indicated treatment: approximately 18 received Ad26.COV2.S at low or high dose, single or two shots; roughly five received placebo; per-sample allocation not given. Collection of the samples took place on day 63 after the first injection of vaccine or placebo. The chain has TRBV5-4 and TRBJ2-7; D may be TRBD2 (6 bases). This clonotype was sampled from a person aged 18-65 years who received the Ad26.COV2.S COVID-19 vaccine or a placebo. The sample in question was peripheral blood, obtained in a trial of Ad26.COV2.S vaccine versus placebo. The CDR3 nucleotides read TGTGCCAGCAGCCCCGCGGGGTACTACGAGCAGTACTTC. This encodes CASSPAGYYEQYF.